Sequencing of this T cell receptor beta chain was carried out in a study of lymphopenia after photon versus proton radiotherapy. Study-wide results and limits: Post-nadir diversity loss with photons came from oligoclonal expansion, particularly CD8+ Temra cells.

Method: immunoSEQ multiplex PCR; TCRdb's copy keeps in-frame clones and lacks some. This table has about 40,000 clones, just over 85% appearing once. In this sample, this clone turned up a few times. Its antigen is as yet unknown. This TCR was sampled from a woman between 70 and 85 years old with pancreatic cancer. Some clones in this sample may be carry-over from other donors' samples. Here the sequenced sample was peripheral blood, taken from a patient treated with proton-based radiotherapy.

The CDR3 loop is CASSPPDEGYGYTF. The CDR3 nucleotides are TGTGCCAGCAGTCCGCCCGACGAGGGCTATGGCTACACCTTC. V gene TRBV28 combines with J gene TRBJ1-2; D not certain. The V gene's germline CDR1 is MDHEN and CDR2 SYDVKM. The CDR3 loop spans 14 amino acids. V shed 5 bases and J shed 4 bases, with 14 bases lying between them.